These T cell receptor beta chains were read from a single sample in a study of shared clonotypes between healthy human individuals. The assay was immunoSEQ multiplex PCR, and TCRdb's table has in-frame clones only and misses some. The sample carries around 720,000 clones, less than 80% recorded once. The sample consisted of memory CD4+ T cells sorted from blood. The receptors were gathered from a woman in her 30s in good health. The CDR3 runs from the conserved cysteine through the conserved F or W. Fields, in order: V gene, clone size, D gene, J gene, CDR3 protein, CDR3 DNA. A D gene is named only where the DNA matches it firmly. Part of the rows lack a size; the others show once, few, many or a class for expanded clones.

v_gene: TRBV7-3; abundance: .; d_gene: .; j_gene: TRBJ1-1; CDR3aa: CASSLRGGDTEAFF; CDR3nt: TGTGCCAGCAGCCTACGGGGTGGCGACACTGAAGCTTTCTTT
v_gene: TRBV6-6; abundance: .; d_gene: TRBD1; j_gene: TRBJ1-5; CDR3aa: CASSTGYNQPQHF; CDR3nt: TGTGCCAGTTCGACAGGGTATAATCAGCCCCAGCATTTT
v_gene: TRBV28; abundance: .; d_gene: .; j_gene: TRBJ2-3; CDR3aa: CASSSVRTDTQYF; CDR3nt: TGTGCCAGCAGTTCCGTCCGCACAGATACGCAGTATTTT
v_gene: TRBV7-9; abundance: few; d_gene: TRBD1; j_gene: TRBJ2-2; CDR3aa: CASSLYTGVQTGELFF; CDR3nt: TGTGCCAGCAGCTTATATACAGGGGTTCAGACCGGGGAGCTGTTTTTT
v_gene: TRBV7-3; abundance: .; d_gene: .; j_gene: TRBJ1-3; CDR3aa: CASSPRSGNTIYF; CDR3nt: TGTGCCAGCAGCCCTAGGTCTGGAAACACCATATATTTT
v_gene: TRBV11-2; abundance: .; d_gene: .; j_gene: TRBJ1-1; CDR3aa: CASSYSPNTEAFF; CDR3nt: TGTGCCAGCAGCTACTCCCCGAACACTGAAGCTTTCTTT
v_gene: TRBV6-5; abundance: .; d_gene: .; j_gene: TRBJ2-1; CDR3aa: CASSYSYGHEQFF; CDR3nt: TGTGCCAGCAGTTACTCGTACGGTCATGAGCAGTTCTTC
v_gene: TRBV6-6; abundance: .; d_gene: TRBD1; j_gene: TRBJ1-4; CDR3aa: CASALDRVASEKLFF; CDR3nt: TGTGCCAGCGCTCTAGACAGGGTGGCGAGTGAAAAACTGTTTTTT
v_gene: TRBV5-1; abundance: .; d_gene: TRBD1; j_gene: TRBJ1-2; CDR3aa: CASSYRPGQGSYGYTF; CDR3nt: TGCGCCAGCAGCTATAGACCGGGACAGGGGAGCTATGGCTACACCTTC
v_gene: TRBV28; abundance: .; d_gene: TRBD2; j_gene: TRBJ2-1; CDR3aa: CASNRLAGAYNEQFF; CDR3nt: TGTGCCAGCAACCGTCTAGCGGGGGCTTACAATGAGCAGTTCTTC
v_gene: TRBV7-6; abundance: .; d_gene: .; j_gene: TRBJ2-3; CDR3aa: CASSPGAFGTDTQYF; CDR3nt: TGTGCCAGCAGCCCCGGCGCTTTTGGGACAGATACGCAGTATTTT
v_gene: TRBV4-1; abundance: .; d_gene: TRBD2; j_gene: TRBJ2-5; CDR3aa: CASSQDSLTSARQETQYF; CDR3nt: TGCGCCAGCAGCCAAGACTCTTTGACTAGCGCCCGACAAGAGACCCAGTACTTC
v_gene: TRBV4-2; abundance: .; d_gene: TRBD1; j_gene: TRBJ2-5; CDR3aa: CASSPGQEEETQYF; CDR3nt: TGTGCCAGCAGCCCTGGACAGGAGGAGGAGACCCAGTACTTC
v_gene: TRBV28; abundance: .; d_gene: .; j_gene: TRBJ2-1; CDR3aa: CASSLRERQFF; CDR3nt: TGTGCCAGCAGTTTGAGGGAGCGGCAGTTCTTC
v_gene: TRBV6-5; abundance: .; d_gene: TRBD1; j_gene: TRBJ2-1; CDR3aa: CASSPRDRGDEQFF; CDR3nt: TGTGCCAGCAGTCCCCGGGACAGGGGGGATGAGCAGTTCTTC
v_gene: TRBV9; abundance: .; d_gene: .; j_gene: TRBJ1-1; CDR3aa: CASSKTPNTEAFF; CDR3nt: TGTGCCAGCAGCAAAACACCCAACACTGAAGCTTTCTTT
v_gene: TRBV28; abundance: .; d_gene: .; j_gene: TRBJ2-7; CDR3aa: CASSLSGGTYEQYF; CDR3nt: TGTGCCAGCAGTTTGTCGGGGGGCACATACGAGCAGTACTTC
v_gene: TRBV18; abundance: .; d_gene: .; j_gene: TRBJ2-5; CDR3aa: CASCSRVQETQYF; CDR3nt: TGTGCCAGCTGCTCGCGGGTACAAGAGACCCAGTACTTC
v_gene: TRBV2; abundance: few; d_gene: TRBD1; j_gene: TRBJ2-7; CDR3aa: CASRGQGRSGEQYF; CDR3nt: TGTGCCAGCAGGGGACAGGGGAGGTCAGGCGAGCAGTACTTC
v_gene: TRBV7-2; abundance: .; d_gene: .; j_gene: TRBJ2-7; CDR3aa: CASSLRAGEQYF; CDR3nt: TGTGCCAGCAGCTTACGGGCGGGCGAGCAGTACTTC
v_gene: TRBV11-2; abundance: few; d_gene: .; j_gene: TRBJ1-5; CDR3aa: CASSLNTNQPQHF; CDR3nt: TGTGCCAGCAGCCTTAACACCAATCAGCCCCAGCATTTT
v_gene: TRBV10-2; abundance: .; d_gene: .; j_gene: TRBJ2-5; CDR3aa: CASAGSHETQYF; CDR3nt: TGCGCCAGCGCGGGTAGCCATGAGACCCAGTACTTC
v_gene: TRBV10-1; abundance: .; d_gene: .; j_gene: TRBJ1-2; CDR3aa: CASSESGGRGYTF; CDR3nt: TGCGCCAGCAGTGAGTCCGGGGGCCGGGGCTACACCTTC
v_gene: TRBV4-2; abundance: .; d_gene: TRBD2; j_gene: TRBJ2-7; CDR3aa: CASSQYEQKGLAGTYEQYF; CDR3nt: TGTGCCAGCAGCCAATACGAACAGAAGGGACTAGCGGGGACCTACGAGCAGTACTTC
v_gene: TRBV27; abundance: few; d_gene: .; j_gene: TRBJ2-1; CDR3aa: CASSLTLGIQQFF; CDR3nt: TGTGCCAGCAGCTTAACCTTGGGTATCCAGCAGTTCTTC
v_gene: TRBV6-9; abundance: .; d_gene: .; j_gene: TRBJ2-1; CDR3aa: CASSPTQVSNEQFF; CDR3nt: TGTGCCAGCAGTCCCACTCAAGTCTCCAATGAGCAGTTCTTC
v_gene: TRBV18; abundance: once; d_gene: .; j_gene: TRBJ2-5; CDR3aa: CASSPGGRNLRETQYF; CDR3nt: TGTGCCAGCTCACCCGGTGGGCGGAATTTGCGAGAGACCCAGTACTTC
v_gene: TRBV30; abundance: .; d_gene: .; j_gene: TRBJ1-1; CDR3aa: CAWRSGTRPEAFF; CDR3nt: TGTGCCTGGAGGTCGGGGACGAGACCCGAAGCTTTCTTT
v_gene: TRBV30; abundance: .; d_gene: TRBD1; j_gene: TRBJ1-1; CDR3aa: CAWIRLRGLNTEAFF; CDR3nt: TGTGCCTGGATACGGCTCAGGGGGCTGAACACTGAAGCTTTCTTT
v_gene: TRBV28; abundance: .; d_gene: TRBD1; j_gene: TRBJ1-2; CDR3aa: CASSSPQGANYGYTF; CDR3nt: TGTGCCAGCAGTTCCCCTCAGGGGGCGAACTATGGCTACACCTTC
v_gene: TRBV6-1; abundance: .; d_gene: .; j_gene: TRBJ1-4; CDR3aa: CASGEGKGNEKLFF; CDR3nt: TGTGCCAGCGGGGAGGGAAAGGGGAATGAAAAACTGTTTTTT
v_gene: TRBV6-1; abundance: .; d_gene: TRBD2; j_gene: TRBJ2-1; CDR3aa: CASSELAGVNEQFF; CDR3nt: TGTGCCAGCAGTGAGTTAGCGGGAGTCAATGAGCAGTTCTTC
v_gene: TRBV5-8; abundance: .; d_gene: .; j_gene: TRBJ1-4; CDR3aa: CASSSRNGVELFF; CDR3nt: TGTGCCAGCAGCTCCAGGAATGGTGTTGAACTGTTTTTT
v_gene: TRBV2; abundance: few; d_gene: .; j_gene: TRBJ2-1; CDR3aa: CASRAGAAYNEQFF; CDR3nt: TGTGCCAGCAGGGCAGGGGCAGCCTACAATGAGCAGTTCTTC
v_gene: TRBV11-2; abundance: .; d_gene: TRBD2; j_gene: TRBJ2-1; CDR3aa: CASSSRLAGAHEQFF; CDR3nt: TGTGCCAGCAGCTCCAGACTAGCGGGAGCCCATGAGCAGTTCTTC
v_gene: TRBV5-6; abundance: .; d_gene: TRBD1; j_gene: TRBJ1-2; CDR3aa: CASRRWGTGGYGYTF; CDR3nt: TGTGCCAGCAGACGCTGGGGGACAGGGGGCTATGGCTACACCTTC
v_gene: TRBV28; abundance: .; d_gene: TRBD2; j_gene: TRBJ2-3; CDR3aa: CASSLRLAGGDTQYF; CDR3nt: TGTGCCAGCAGTTTAAGACTAGCGGGAGGGGATACGCAGTATTTT
v_gene: TRBV11-2; abundance: .; d_gene: .; j_gene: TRBJ2-7; CDR3aa: CASSFEFLEQYF; CDR3nt: TGTGCCAGCAGCTTTGAATTCCTCGAGCAGTACTTC
v_gene: TRBV30; abundance: .; d_gene: .; j_gene: TRBJ2-1; CDR3aa: CAWSPSSLEQFF; CDR3nt: TGTGCCTGGAGTCCCTCTAGCCTTGAGCAGTTCTTC
v_gene: TRBV6-6; abundance: .; d_gene: .; j_gene: TRBJ1-2; CDR3aa: CASSQSSGVGYTF; CDR3nt: TGTGCCAGCAGCCAAAGCTCGGGGGTCGGCTACACCTTC
v_gene: TRBV27; abundance: many; d_gene: .; j_gene: TRBJ1-4; CDR3aa: CASGYRKRNEKLFF; CDR3nt: TGTGCCAGCGGGTACAGGAAAAGGAATGAAAAACTGTTTTTT
v_gene: TRBV19; abundance: .; d_gene: TRBD2; j_gene: TRBJ2-1; CDR3aa: CASRREGPYNEQFF; CDR3nt: TGTGCCAGTAGGCGGGAGGGCCCCTACAATGAGCAGTTCTTC
v_gene: TRBV2; abundance: .; d_gene: .; j_gene: TRBJ1-6; CDR3aa: CASSEARGGYNSPLHF; CDR3nt: TGTGCCAGCAGTGAAGCGCGGGGGGGATATAATTCACCCCTCCACTTT